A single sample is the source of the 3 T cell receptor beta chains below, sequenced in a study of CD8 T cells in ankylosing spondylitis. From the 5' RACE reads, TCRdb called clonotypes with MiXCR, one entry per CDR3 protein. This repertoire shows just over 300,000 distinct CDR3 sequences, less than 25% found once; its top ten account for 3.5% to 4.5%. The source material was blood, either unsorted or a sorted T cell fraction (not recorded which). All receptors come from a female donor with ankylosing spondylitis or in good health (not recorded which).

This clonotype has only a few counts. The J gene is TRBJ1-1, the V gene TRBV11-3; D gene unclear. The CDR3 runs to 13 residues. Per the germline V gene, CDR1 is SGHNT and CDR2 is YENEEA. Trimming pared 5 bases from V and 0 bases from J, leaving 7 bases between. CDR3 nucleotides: TGTGCCAGCAGCACTACCATGAACACTGAAGCTTTCTTT. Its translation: CASSTTMNTEAFF.

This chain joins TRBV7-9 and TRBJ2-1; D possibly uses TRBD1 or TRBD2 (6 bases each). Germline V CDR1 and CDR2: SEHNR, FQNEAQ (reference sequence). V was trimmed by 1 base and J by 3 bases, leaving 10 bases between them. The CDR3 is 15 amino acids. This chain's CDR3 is CASSLGGANYNEQFF. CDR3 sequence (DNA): TGTGCCAGCAGCTTAGGGGGGGCCAACTACAATGAGCAGTTCTTC.

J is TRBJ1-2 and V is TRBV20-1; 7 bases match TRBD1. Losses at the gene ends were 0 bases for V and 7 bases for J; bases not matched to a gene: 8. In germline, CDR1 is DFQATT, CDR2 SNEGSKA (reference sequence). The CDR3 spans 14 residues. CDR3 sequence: CSARDGRGLGGYTF. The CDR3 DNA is TGCAGTGCTAGAGATGGAAGGGGGCTGGGTGGCTACACCTTC.